The 20 T cell receptor beta chains presented below share a single source sample, sequenced in a study of shared clonotypes between healthy human individuals. Libraries were prepared by immunoSEQ multiplex PCR; TCRdb keeps only in-frame clonotypes and omits some of them. In the table there are roughly 1.4 million clones, 98% to 99% of which are singletons. The source material was naive CD4+ T cells sorted from blood. The sample's subset: CD45RA+ positively selected. The receptors originated from a young man in good health.

J is TRBJ2-5 and V is TRBV18; no clear D. This CDR3 comprises 15 residues. Looked up from germline, CDR1 is KGHSH and CDR2 is LQKENI. Trimming left V 3 bases short and J 3 bases short, with 14 bases between. The DNA of the CDR3 is TGTGCCAGCTCACCCCGCACGGGTAAAAAAGAGACCCAGTACTTC. Translated, it gives CASSPRTGKKETQYF.

CDR3 sequence: CASSLGLAGEHEQFF. In DNA form, the CDR3 reads TGTGCCAGCAGCTTAGGACTAGCGGGAGAGCATGAGCAGTTCTTC. The V call is TRBV11-2, the J call TRBJ2-1, with 12 bases that match TRBD2. Germline assignment: CDR1 SGHAT and CDR2 FQNNGV. J was trimmed by 8 bases and V by 1 base; bases with no gene match: 3. This CDR3 has 15 residues. Drawing the rest from reference TRBV11-2 and TRBJ2-1, the complete variable domain is EAGVAQSPRYKIIEKRQSVAFWCNPISGHATLYWYQQILGQGPKLLIQFQNNGVVDDSQLPKDRFSAERLKGVDSTLKIQPAKLEDSAVYLCASSLGLAGEHEQFFGPGTRLTVL.

The chain couples TRBV15 to TRBJ1-4, with no clear D. The CDR3 is 15 amino acids. Germline CDR1 and CDR2: LNHNV and YYDKDF (reference sequence). V lost 0 bases, J lost 0 bases, and 5 bases lay in between. The CDR3 DNA reads TGTGCCACCAGCAGAGAATCAGCAACTAATGAAAAACTGTTTTTT. The encoded protein is CATSRESATNEKLFF.

The chain couples TRBV19 to TRBJ2-3; the D is unclear. This CDR3 region has 14 residues. The germline CDR1 and CDR2 sequences are LNHDA and SQIVND (reference sequence). V was cut by 10 bases and J by 1 base, with 15 bases left in between. The CDR3 reads CATRQSRGTDTQYF. The CDR3 coding sequence is TGTGCCACCCGACAATCCCGAGGCACAGATACGCAGTATTTT.

As to this clone: The junction differs from germline at one of its ends, possibly a read error. The chain has TRBV29-1 and TRBJ2-1; D not resolved. The CDR3 runs to 8 residues. Germline CDR1 SQVTM, CDR2 ANQGSEA. Here the CDR3 DNA reads TGCAGCGTTCAAAATAATCTCTTC. Protein: CSVQNNLF.

The rearrangement uses TRBV18 and TRBJ1-5, with TRBD1 identical over 8 bases. The CDR3 totals 15 residues. Trimming cost V 5 bases and J 6 bases; bases outside gene matches: 9. CDR1 and CDR2 (germline): KGHSH, LQKENI. The CDR3 loop is CASSVTQGAAQPQHF. CDR3 in DNA: TGTGCCAGCTCAGTGACTCAGGGGGCCGCTCAGCCCCAGCATTTT.

Details on this clone: The same CDR3 also results from other DNA sequences found in this sample. The gene calls are TRBV19 and TRBJ2-7; the D is unclear. Germline lookup yields CDR1 LNHDA and CDR2 SQIVND (reference sequence). V dropped 5 bases and J dropped 0 bases, with 5 bases sitting between them. CDR3 size: 12 residues. The CDR3 DNA is TGTGCCAGTAGTTCTTCCTCCTACGAGCAGTACTTC. It yields the protein CASSSSSYEQYF.

V and J are TRBV5-1 and TRBJ2-7, with TRBD1 identical over 10 bases. Germline V gene sequence: CDR1 SGHRS, CDR2 YFSETQ. This CDR3 spans 16 amino acids. V trimming: 4 bases; J trimming: 4 bases; junction bases outside the gene matches: 11. The CDR3 DNA is TGCGCCAGCAGCCCGCCGGGACAGGGGAATTCTTACGAGCAGTACTTC. This gives the protein CASSPPGQGNSYEQYF.

This clone is a singleton in its sample. This sample also contains other DNA sequences that code for the same CDR3. The V call is TRBV29-1, the J call TRBJ2-7; 8 bases agree with TRBD2. The CDR3 covers 12 residues. The V gene's germline CDR1 is SQVTM and CDR2 ANQGSEA. The trim removed 4 bases at V and 3 bases at J, leaving 2 bases unmatched. The CDR3 DNA sequence: TGCAGCGTTGGTAGCGGGATCTACGAGCAGTACTTC. Translating it yields CSVGSGIYEQYF.

This chain joins TRBV5-4 and TRBJ2-1; unclear D gene. The CDR3 consists of 14 residues. Trimming left V 2 bases short and J 3 bases short, with 9 bases between. The germline V gene encodes CDR1 SGHNT and CDR2 YYREEE (reference sequence). The CDR3 region has the DNA TGTGCCAGCAGCTTACTGACGGACTACAATGAGCAGTTCTTC. Protein sequence: CASSLLTDYNEQFF.

The V and J genes are TRBV18 and TRBJ2-1; TRBD2 matches at 12 bases. The length of the CDR3 is 15 residues. Trimming took 2 bases from V and 9 from J; bases not matched to a gene: 5. The germline gives CDR1 KGHSH, CDR2 LQKENI. This chain's CDR3 is CASSPRTSGNGEQFF. Here the CDR3 DNA reads TGTGCCAGCTCACCAAGGACTAGCGGGAACGGTGAGCAGTTCTTC.

The CDR3 reads CASSSGIGNTIYF. CDR3 coding DNA: TGTGCCAGCAGTTCAGGGATTGGAAACACCATATATTTT. The chain recombines TRBV27 with TRBJ1-3; maybe TRBD1 (5 bases). Per the germline V gene, CDR1 is MNHEY and CDR2 is SMNVEV (reference sequence). The CDR3 runs 13 residues. The V end was cut by 4 bases, the J end by 3 bases, with 7 bases between.

This chain uses TRBV7-9 with TRBJ1-2; 7 bases align to TRBD1. V shed 1 base, J shed 6 bases, and the junction held 5 bases outside the gene matches. The CDR3 contains 14 residues. The germline gives CDR1 SEHNR, CDR2 FQNEAQ (reference sequence). CDR3 sequence (DNA): TGTGCCAGCAGCTTAGATTCGACAGGGAATGGCTACACCTTC. It encodes CASSLDSTGNGYTF.

The chain carries TRBV27 and TRBJ2-1, with 9 bases identical to TRBD2. V was pared by 7 bases and J by 6 bases, with 7 bases of the junction left unmatched. The CDR3 extends over 14 amino acids. Per the germline V gene, CDR1 is MNHEY and CDR2 is SMNVEV (reference sequence). CDR3 coding DNA: TGTGCCAGCAAATCAGGGCGGGAGGGCAATGAGCAGTTCTTC. It codes for CASKSGREGNEQFF.

The chain employs TRBV25-1 and TRBJ2-7, with D perhaps matching TRBD2 (6 bases). Trimming pared 3 bases from V and 13 bases from J, leaving 16 bases between. Germline CDR1 and CDR2: MGHDK and SYGVNS. There are 12 residues in the CDR3. The CDR3 region has the DNA TGTGCCAGCAGTGAGTGGGGACGGGACTCATACTTC. Amino acids: CASSEWGRDSYF.

V gene TRBV27 combines with J gene TRBJ1-2; D is unresolved. Looked up from germline, CDR1 is MNHEY and CDR2 is SMNVEV (reference sequence). V lost 5 bases and J lost 5, with 12 bases in between. There are 13 residues in the CDR3. The CDR3 nucleotides read TGTGCCAGCAGTCCCAACGTTGGGTATGGCTACACCTTC. Residues: CASSPNVGYGYTF.

The chain links TRBV11-2 to TRBJ2-1; the D is unclear. The V and J ends lost 7 bases and 5 bases respectively, with 15 bases between them. Germline V CDR1 and CDR2: SGHAT, FQNNGV. This CDR3 has 14 residues. This CDR3 reads CASMVRQYNNEQFF. The CDR3 nucleotides are TGTGCCAGCATGGTAAGACAATACAACAATGAGCAGTTCTTC. Complete variable domain (other parts from reference TRBV11-2 and TRBJ2-1): EAGVAQSPRYKIIEKRQSVAFWCNPISGHATLYWYQQILGQGPKLLIQFQNNGVVDDSQLPKDRFSAERLKGVDSTLKIQPAKLEDSAVYLCASMVRQYNNEQFFGPGTRLTVL.

The table lists this clone with a count of one. Other DNA sequences of this sample code for an identical CDR3. The CDR3 DNA is TGTGCCAGCAGGAGGCCTGGCGACACTGAAGCTTTCTTT. Protein sequence: CASRRPGDTEAFF. The chain uses TRBV28 and TRBJ1-1; no reliable D call. The V gene's germline CDR1 is MDHEN and CDR2 SYDVKM. The CDR3 contains 13 residues. V gave up 6 bases and J gave up 3 bases, with 11 bases separating them.

This clone is a singleton in its sample. The chain recombines TRBV6-5 with TRBJ2-7; D not certain. The CDR3 is 12 residues long. From germline, CDR1 is MNHEY and CDR2 SVGAGI. V was clipped by 6 bases and J by 4 bases, with 10 bases between them. The CDR3 is CASSGPKYEQYF. The CDR3, as DNA: TGTGCCAGCAGCGGTCCCAAATACGAGCAGTACTTC.

The J gene is TRBJ2-5, the V gene TRBV7-9, with 8 nucleotides matching TRBD2. The length of the CDR3 is 16 residues. Germline assignment: CDR1 SEHNR and CDR2 FQNEAQ (reference sequence). V was pared by 5 bases and J by 5 bases, with 13 bases of the junction left unmatched. The CDR3 region has the DNA TGTGCCAGCAGCCAATGGACTAGCCACCTAGGGGAGACCCAGTACTTC. Encoded protein: CASSQWTSHLGETQYF.